A single count supports the clone carrying this TCR beta chain. Its antigen is unidentified. This entry comes from a study of cytotoxic CD8 clonotypes in ibrutinib-treated CLL. About the study: Enrolment comprised about 10 relapsed/refractory and over 14 treatment-naive patients; 17 to 18 were IGHV unmutated.

The germline CDR1 and CDR2 sequences are SGDLS and YYNGEE. V was clipped by 0 bases and J by 8 bases, with 15 bases between them. The CDR3 contains 15 residues. Study conclusions and caveats: There were differences in sampling times between sustained-remission and progressing patients.

TCRdb's table, derived via immunoSEQ multiplex PCR, lists solely in-frame clones and lacks some. In the table there are 250,000 to 350,000 clones, roughly three quarters of which are singletons. The source material was PBMCs, sampled at disease progression, from a patient treated with ibrutinib. The sequence derives from a human donor with chronic lymphocytic leukemia. The rearrangement uses TRBV9 and TRBJ2-1; D uncertain. This CDR3 is CASSVAVQYHDEQFF. The CDR3 region has the DNA TGTGCCAGCAGCGTAGCTGTGCAGTATCACGATGAGCAGTTCTTC.